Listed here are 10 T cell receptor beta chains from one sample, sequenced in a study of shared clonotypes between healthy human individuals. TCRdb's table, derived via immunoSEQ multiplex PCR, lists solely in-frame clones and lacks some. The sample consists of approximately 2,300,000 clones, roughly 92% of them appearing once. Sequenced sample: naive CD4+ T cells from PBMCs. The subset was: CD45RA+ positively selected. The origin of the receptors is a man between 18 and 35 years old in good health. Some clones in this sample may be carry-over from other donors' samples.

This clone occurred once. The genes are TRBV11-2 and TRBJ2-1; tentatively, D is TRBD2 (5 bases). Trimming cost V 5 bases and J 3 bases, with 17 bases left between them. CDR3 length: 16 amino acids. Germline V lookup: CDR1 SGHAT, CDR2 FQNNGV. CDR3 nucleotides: TGTGCCAGCAGCGCCCGTGGAAATGGAGGCTACAATGAGCAGTTCTTC. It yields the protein CASSARGNGGYNEQFF.

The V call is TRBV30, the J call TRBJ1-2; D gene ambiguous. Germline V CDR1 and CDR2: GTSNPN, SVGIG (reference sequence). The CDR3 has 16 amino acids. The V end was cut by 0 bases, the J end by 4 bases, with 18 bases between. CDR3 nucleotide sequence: TGTGCCTGGAGTGTAATCGTCGCGGGAACCTTCTATGGCTACACCTTC. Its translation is CAWSVIVAGTFYGYTF.

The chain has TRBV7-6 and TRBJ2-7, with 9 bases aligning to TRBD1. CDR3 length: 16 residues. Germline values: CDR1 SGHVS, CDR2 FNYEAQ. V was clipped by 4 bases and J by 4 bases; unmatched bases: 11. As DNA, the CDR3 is TGTGCCAGCAGCTCCCTCCCTGGACAGGGGCGGTACGAGCAGTACTTC. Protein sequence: CASSSLPGQGRYEQYF. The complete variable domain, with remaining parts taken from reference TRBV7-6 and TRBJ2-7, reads GAGVSQSPRYKVTKRGQDVALRCDPISGHVSLYWYRQALGQGPEFLTYFNYEAQQDKSGLPNDRFSAERPEGSISTLTIQRTEQRDSAMYRCASSSLPGQGRYEQYFGPGTRLTVT.

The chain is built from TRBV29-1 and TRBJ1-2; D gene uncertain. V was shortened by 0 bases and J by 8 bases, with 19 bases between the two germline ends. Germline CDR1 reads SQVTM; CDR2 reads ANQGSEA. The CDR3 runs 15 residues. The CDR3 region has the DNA TGCAGCGTTGAAGACAGAAGAACTATGGCCTCGGGCTACACCTTC. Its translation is CSVEDRRTMASGYTF.

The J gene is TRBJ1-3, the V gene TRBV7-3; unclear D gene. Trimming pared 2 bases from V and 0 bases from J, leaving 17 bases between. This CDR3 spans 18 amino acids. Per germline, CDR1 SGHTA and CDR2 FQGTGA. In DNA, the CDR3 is TGTGCCAGCAGCTTATTACCTCCCGGACCCTTCTCTGGAAACACCATATATTTT. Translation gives CASSLLPPGPFSGNTIYF. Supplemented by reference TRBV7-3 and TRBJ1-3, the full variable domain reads GAGVSQTPSNKVTEKGKYVELRCDPISGHTALYWYRQSLGQGPEFLIYFQGTGAADDSGLPNDRFFAVRPEGSVSTLKIQRTERGDSAVYLCASSLLPPGPFSGNTIYFGEGSWLTVV.

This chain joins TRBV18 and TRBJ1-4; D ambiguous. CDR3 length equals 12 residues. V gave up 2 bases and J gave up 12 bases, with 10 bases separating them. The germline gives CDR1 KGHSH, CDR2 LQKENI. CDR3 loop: CASSPEREELFF. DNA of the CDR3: TGTGCCAGCTCACCAGAGAGGGAGGAACTGTTTTTT.

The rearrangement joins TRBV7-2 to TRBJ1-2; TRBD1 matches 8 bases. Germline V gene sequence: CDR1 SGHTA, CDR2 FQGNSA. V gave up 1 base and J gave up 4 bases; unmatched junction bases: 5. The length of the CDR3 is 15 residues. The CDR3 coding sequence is TGTGCCAGCAGCTTAGTACAGGGGGACGTCTATGGCTACACCTTC. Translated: CASSLVQGDVYGYTF.

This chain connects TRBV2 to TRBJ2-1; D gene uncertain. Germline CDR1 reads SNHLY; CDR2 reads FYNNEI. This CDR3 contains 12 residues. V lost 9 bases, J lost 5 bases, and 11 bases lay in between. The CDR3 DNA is TGTGCCAGTGTACTTTTTCACAATGAGCAGTTCTTC. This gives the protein CASVLFHNEQFF.

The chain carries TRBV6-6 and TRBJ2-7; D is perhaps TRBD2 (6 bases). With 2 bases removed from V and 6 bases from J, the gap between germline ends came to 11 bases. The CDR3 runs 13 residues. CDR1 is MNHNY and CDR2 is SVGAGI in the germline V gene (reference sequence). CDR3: CASSYALASEQYF. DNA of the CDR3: TGTGCCAGCAGTTACGCGCTAGCGTCCGAGCAGTACTTC.

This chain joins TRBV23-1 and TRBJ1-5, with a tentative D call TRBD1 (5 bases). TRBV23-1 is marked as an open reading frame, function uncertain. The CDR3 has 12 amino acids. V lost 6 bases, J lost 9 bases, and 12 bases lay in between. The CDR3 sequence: CASRTRQTPQHF. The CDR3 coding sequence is TGCGCCAGCAGAACCCGACAGACGCCCCAGCATTTT.